This T cell receptor (beta chain) was recorded in a study of OX40 agonist ivuxolimab in advanced cancers. Per germline, CDR1 SGHVS and CDR2 FQNEAQ. The V and J ends lost 5 bases and 12 bases respectively, with 14 bases between them. The CDR3 is 12 residues long. This clone was observed once. Sequenced by immunoSEQ multiplex PCR; TCRdb stores in-frame clones only, minus some. Seen here are some 81,000 clones, 65% to 85% observed once, and the top ten hold approximately 0.8%. The sequence was collected from an adult with an advanced solid tumor such as melanoma, head and neck, liver or kidney cancer. The sample consisted of CD4+ or CD8+ T cells sorted from blood, taken in a trial of the OX40 agonist ivuxolimab. This sequence joins TRBV7-8 and TRBJ2-1; possibly TRBD2 for D (6 bases). The CDR3 coding sequence is TGTGCCAGCAGCGCGAGGGACTTCGGGCAGTTCTTC. Its protein product is CASSARDFGQFF.